Included here is one T cell receptor (beta chain) sequence, with context. Its antigen target is currently unknown. No per-base quality is available; no much larger clone lies one base away. CDR3 length: 13 amino acids, cysteine to phenylalanine. Only CDR3 DNA is held: 39 bases, read in frame from base 1. CDR1 and CDR2 are drawn from the germline V gene: SGHTS, YDEGEE. For this chain, trimming is 0 bases at the V end and 4 bases at the J end, and the number of junction bases without a gene match is 1. Thawed unstimulated PBMCs were stained for CD3, CD4 and CD8 and FACS-sorted into CD3+CD4+ and CD3+CD8+ populations. All 8 studied subjects were randomized to immunosuppression withdrawal. Genomic DNA was isolated with the Qiagen DNeasy Blood and Tissue Kit. The record originates from a study of T cell clones after liver transplantation (dated 2019 in TCRdb). Concerning the study at large: The samples were obtained from ITN030ST, a randomized trial that attempted immunosuppression withdrawal within 2 years after liver transplantation. After a pre-transplant mixed lymphocyte reaction, TCRbeta sequencing was used to pinpoint donor-reactive T cell clones, which were subsequently tracked in post-transplant blood. Third party-reactive TCRbeta sequences were also identified from pre-transplant MLRs to serve as an antigen-independent comparator for donor-reactive sequences. Of the eight recipients, three were HCV-positive, while the remaining recipients had been transplanted for non-autoimmune, non-viral indications. No induction therapy was given to the subjects, and standard immunosuppression was administered until randomization at 12-24 months post-transplant. To count as tolerant, a recipient had to stay completely off immunosuppression for at least one year without liver enzymes climbing beyond twice the upper limit of normal. Blood samples were collected pre-transplant, then pre-randomization ahead of withdrawal, and finally post-randomization once withdrawal had either been completed or failed. Of the 8 liver transplant recipients making up the studied cohort, 3 were classified as tolerant and 5 as non-tolerant.

Overall results and qualifications from the work: In a couple of subjects, low numbers of available donor cells limited the measurable donor-reactive repertoire. The conclusions were considered preliminary, being limited by small, heterogeneous patient numbers and non-standardized post-transplant time points. Donor-reactive sequences declined more than third party-reactive ones, suggesting partial antigen-specific deletion unrelated to withdrawal success. When repertoire turnover was accounted for, significantly reduced detection of donor-reactive sequences was found in 7 of 8 subjects for CD4 and in 8 of 8 subjects for CD8. Without allograft tissue specimens, donor-reactive T cells may have migrated into the graft rather than being deleted. In most of the 8 subjects, circulating donor-reactive CD4 TCRbeta sequences decreased significantly after transplant, regardless of tolerance or HCV status.

High-throughput TCRbeta CDR3 sequencing of frozen genomic DNA was performed by immunoSEQ, with PCR amplification, mapping, bias correction and internal controls included. In the original analysis: Productive rearrangements were retained, and unique TCRbeta sequences were defined by the CDR3 nucleotide sequence together with the V and J gene. For classification of a sequence as donor-reactive, at least 5-fold expansion in CFSE-low cells relative to unstimulated pre-transplant cells and a frequency of at least 0.01% were required. To ensure at least 90% detection power, minimum frequency thresholds were set for each subject based on that subject's lowest-template unstimulated sample. Jensen-Shannon divergence between the top 1000 TCRbeta sequences post-transplant and pre-transplant was used to measure repertoire turnover. Two-sided Fisher's exact tests were used to test for changes in how often donor-reactive sequences were detected. Entries here come from immuneACCESS through TCRdb and include only in-frame sequences with V and J called. Some clones fail to appear in such tables; in the studies checked, an unresolved V gene covers under half of the shortfall, and the cause of the remainder is unknown. That table furnishes V, J and clone size, whereas the DNA furnished D and trimming. This sample lists around 77,000 clones; about 80% were detected once. The leading ten clones occupy 0.79% of the sample.

The material was CD4+ T cells from blood, obtained 12 months after liver transplant. This clonotype was obtained from a human patient who received a liver transplant. Following transplantation, T cells from the graft donor may be among those present. Recombination linked TRBV5-8 to TRBJ2-7, and TRBD1 aligns with 7 junction nucleotides. This receptor carries the CDR3 CASSLGTGYEQYF. The DNA is TGTGCCAGCAGCTTGGGGACAGGATACGAGCAGTACTTC.